This T cell receptor (beta chain) was sequenced for a study of T cells in localized non-small cell lung cancer. Assay used: immunoSEQ multiplex PCR; TCRdb lists only in-frame clones, some missing. The sample consists of about 61,000 clones, around 90% of them appearing once. Findings and caveats of the study: Blood T cell density predicted longer survival; adjacent-lung clonality, shorter.

Worth noting for this clone: What it binds is not known.

Germline CDR1 is SEHNR and CDR2 is FQNEAQ (reference sequence). The CDR3 is made up of 14 amino acids. Trimming removed 5 bases at V and 10 bases at J, with 18 bases between. Sequencing used peripheral blood, obtained before any cancer treatment. The sequence was collected from a man between 40 and 75 years old with stage I squamous cell lung carcinoma. The chain links TRBV7-9 to TRBJ2-1; TRBD1 or TRBD2 may be the D gene (5 bases each). CDR3 region: CASSIGTDLLEQFF. The DNA of the CDR3 is TGTGCCAGCAGCATCGGGACGGACCTTCTCGAGCAGTTCTTC.